This TCR beta chain comes out of a study of immune characterization of retroperitoneal liposarcoma. TCRdb reanalysed the PCR reads using MiXCR and keeps one entry per CDR3 protein. Found here are about 2,200 distinct CDR3 sequences, around half of them singletons; the top ten hold about 50%. This CDR3 region has 13 residues. In germline, CDR1 is MNHNS, CDR2 SASEGT. This sequence joins TRBV6-1 and TRBJ2-1; no clear D. The better agreement between TRBJ2-7 and the DNA end casts doubt on the J call. The sequenced material came from tumor tissue. The receptor was derived from a female donor with retroperitoneal liposarcoma. The CDR3 DNA reads TGTGCCAGCTGTAGAGTGGGGAACAATGAGCAGTACTTC. Its protein product is CASCRVGNNEQYF.